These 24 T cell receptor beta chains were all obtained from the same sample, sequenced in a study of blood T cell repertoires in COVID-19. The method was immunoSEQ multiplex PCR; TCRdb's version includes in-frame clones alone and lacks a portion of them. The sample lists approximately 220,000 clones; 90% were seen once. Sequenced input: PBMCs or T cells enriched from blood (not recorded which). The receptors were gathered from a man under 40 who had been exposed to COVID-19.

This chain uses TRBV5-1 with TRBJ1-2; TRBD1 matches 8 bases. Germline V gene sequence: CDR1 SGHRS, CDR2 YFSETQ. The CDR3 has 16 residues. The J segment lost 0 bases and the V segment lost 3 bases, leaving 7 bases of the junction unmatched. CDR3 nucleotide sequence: TGCGCCAGCAGCTACGTTCGGGACAGGACTAACTATGGCTACACCTTC. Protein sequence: CASSYVRDRTNYGYTF.

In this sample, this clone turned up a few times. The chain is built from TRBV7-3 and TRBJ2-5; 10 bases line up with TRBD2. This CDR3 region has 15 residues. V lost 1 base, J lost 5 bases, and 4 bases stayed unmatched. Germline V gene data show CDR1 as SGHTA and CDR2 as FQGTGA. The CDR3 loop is CASSLIATSGETQYF. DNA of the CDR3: TGTGCCAGCAGCTTAATAGCGACTAGCGGGGAGACCCAGTACTTC. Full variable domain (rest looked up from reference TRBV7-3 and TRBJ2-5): GAGVSQTPSNKVTEKGKYVELRCDPISGHTALYWYRQSLGQGPEFLIYFQGTGAADDSGLPNDRFFAVRPEGSVSTLKIQRTERGDSAVYLCASSLIATSGETQYFGPGTRLLVL.

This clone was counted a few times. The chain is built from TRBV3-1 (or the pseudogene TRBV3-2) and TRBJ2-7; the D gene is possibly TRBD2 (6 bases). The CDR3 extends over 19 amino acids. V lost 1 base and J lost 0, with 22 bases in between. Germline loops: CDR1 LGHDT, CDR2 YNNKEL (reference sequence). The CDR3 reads CASSQVYPYGSPSSYEQYF. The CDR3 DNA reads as TGTGCCAGCAGCCAAGTCTACCCATACGGGAGCCCCAGCTCCTACGAGCAGTACTTC.

The CDR3 bases are TGTGCCAGCAGGTTGCTGACAGGGAACGTCGAGACCCAGTACTTC. This codes for CASRLLTGNVETQYF. J is TRBJ2-5 and V is TRBV25-1; 7 bases map to TRBD1. This CDR3 has 15 residues. The V gene end was trimmed by 6 bases and the J gene end by 5 bases; junction bases not matched to a gene: 12. CDR1 and CDR2 (germline): MGHDK, SYGVNS.

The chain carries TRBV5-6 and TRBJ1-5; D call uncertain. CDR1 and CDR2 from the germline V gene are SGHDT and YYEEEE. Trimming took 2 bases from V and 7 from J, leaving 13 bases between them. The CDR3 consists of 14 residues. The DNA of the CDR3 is TGTGCCAGCAGCTTCTTCGGGGTCAACCAGCCCCAGCATTTT. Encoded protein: CASSFFGVNQPQHF.

The CDR3 nucleotides read TGTGCCAGCAGCCTCTCACCCGACACCCACTCCTACGAGCAGTACTTC. Protein product: CASSLSPDTHSYEQYF. This chain connects TRBV5-5 to TRBJ2-7; D unclear. Germline CDR1 reads SGHKS; CDR2 reads YYEKEE (reference sequence). This CDR3 is 16 amino acids long. V shed 4 bases and J shed 0 bases, with 17 bases lying between them.

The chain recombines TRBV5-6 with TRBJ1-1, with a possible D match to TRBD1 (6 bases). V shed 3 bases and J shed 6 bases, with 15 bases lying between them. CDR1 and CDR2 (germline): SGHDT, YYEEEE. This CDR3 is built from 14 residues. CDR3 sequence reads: CASSWDTGFSEAFF. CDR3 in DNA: TGTGCCAGCAGCTGGGATACAGGGTTCTCTGAAGCTTTCTTT. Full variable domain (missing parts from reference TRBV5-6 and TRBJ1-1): DAGVTQSPTHLIKTRGQQVTLRCSPKSGHDTVSWYQQALGQGPQFIFQYYEEEERQRGNFPDRFSGHQFPNYSSELNVNALLLGDSALYLCASSWDTGFSEAFFGQGTRLTVV.

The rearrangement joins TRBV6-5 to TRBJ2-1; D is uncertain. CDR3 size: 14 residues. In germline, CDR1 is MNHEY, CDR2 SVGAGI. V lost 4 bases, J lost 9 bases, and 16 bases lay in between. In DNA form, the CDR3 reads TGTGCCAGCAGTTCGACTTCCATGGAGACTGAGCAGTTCTTC. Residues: CASSSTSMETEQFF.

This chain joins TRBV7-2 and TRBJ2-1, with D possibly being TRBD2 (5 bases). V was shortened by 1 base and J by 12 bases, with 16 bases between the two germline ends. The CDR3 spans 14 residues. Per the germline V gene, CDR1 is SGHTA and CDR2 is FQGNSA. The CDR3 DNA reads TGTGCCAGCAGCTTAGGACGAGGGTGGGGTCCGCAGTTCTTC. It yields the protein CASSLGRGWGPQFF.

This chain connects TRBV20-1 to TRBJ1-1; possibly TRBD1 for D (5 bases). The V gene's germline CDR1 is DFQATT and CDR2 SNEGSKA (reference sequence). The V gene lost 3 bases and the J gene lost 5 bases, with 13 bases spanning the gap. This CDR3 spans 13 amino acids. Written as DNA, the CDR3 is TGCAGTGCTAGTAGCGGGGGTGAGACTGAAGCTTTCTTT. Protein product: CSASSGGETEAFF.

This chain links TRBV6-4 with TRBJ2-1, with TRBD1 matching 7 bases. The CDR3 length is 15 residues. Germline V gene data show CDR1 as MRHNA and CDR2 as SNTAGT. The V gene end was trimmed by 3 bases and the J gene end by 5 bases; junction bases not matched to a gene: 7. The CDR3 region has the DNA TGTGCCAGCAGTGAATACGGGACAGCTGACAATGAGCAGTTCTTC. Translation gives CASSEYGTADNEQFF.

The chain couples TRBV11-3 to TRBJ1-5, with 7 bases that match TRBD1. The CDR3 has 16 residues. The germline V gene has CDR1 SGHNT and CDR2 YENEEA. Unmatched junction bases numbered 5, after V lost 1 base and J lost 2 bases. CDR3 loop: CASSLVQGEGNQPQHF. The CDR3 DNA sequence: TGTGCCAGCAGCTTAGTGCAGGGGGAAGGCAATCAGCCCCAGCATTTT. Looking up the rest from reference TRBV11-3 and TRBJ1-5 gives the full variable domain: EAGVVQSPRYKIIEKKQPVAFWCNPISGHNTLYWYLQNLGQGPELLIRYENEEAVDDSQLPKDRFSAERLKGVDSTLKIQPAELGDSAVYLCASSLVQGEGNQPQHFGDGTRLSIL.

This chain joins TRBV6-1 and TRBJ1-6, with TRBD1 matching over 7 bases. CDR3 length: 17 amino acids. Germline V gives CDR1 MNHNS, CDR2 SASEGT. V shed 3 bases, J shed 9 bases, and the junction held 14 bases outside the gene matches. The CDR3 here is CASSDPVGGQLLSPLHF. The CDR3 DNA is TGTGCCAGCAGTGACCCTGTAGGGGGACAGCTACTTTCACCCCTCCACTTT.

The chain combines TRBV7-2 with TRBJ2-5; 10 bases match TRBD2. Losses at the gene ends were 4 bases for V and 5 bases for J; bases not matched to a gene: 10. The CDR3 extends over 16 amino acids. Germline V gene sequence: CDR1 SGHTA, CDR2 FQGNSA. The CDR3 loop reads CASSSQRGGLGETQYF. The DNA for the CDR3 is TGTGCCAGCAGCTCGCAGCGGGGGGGCCTTGGGGAGACCCAGTACTTC.

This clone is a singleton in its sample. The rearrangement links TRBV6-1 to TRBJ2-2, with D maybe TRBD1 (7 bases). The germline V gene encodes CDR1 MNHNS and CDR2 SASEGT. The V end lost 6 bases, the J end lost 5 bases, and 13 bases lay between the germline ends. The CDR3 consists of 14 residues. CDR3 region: CASSYPGGTGELFF. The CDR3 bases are TGTGCCAGCAGCTACCCAGGGGGGACCGGGGAGCTGTTTTTT.

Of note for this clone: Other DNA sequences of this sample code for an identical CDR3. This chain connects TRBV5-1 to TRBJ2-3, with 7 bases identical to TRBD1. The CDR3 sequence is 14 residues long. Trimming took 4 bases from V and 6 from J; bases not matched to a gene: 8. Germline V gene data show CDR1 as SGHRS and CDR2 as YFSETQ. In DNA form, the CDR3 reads TGCGCCAGCAGCGAGGGACAGAGGGAGGATACGCAGTATTTT. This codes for CASSEGQREDTQYF.

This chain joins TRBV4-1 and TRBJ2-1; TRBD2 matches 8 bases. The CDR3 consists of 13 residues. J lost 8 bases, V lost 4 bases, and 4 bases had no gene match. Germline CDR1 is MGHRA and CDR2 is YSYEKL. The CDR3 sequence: CASSRAREDEQFF. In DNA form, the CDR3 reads TGCGCCAGCAGCCGTGCGCGGGAGGATGAGCAGTTCTTC.

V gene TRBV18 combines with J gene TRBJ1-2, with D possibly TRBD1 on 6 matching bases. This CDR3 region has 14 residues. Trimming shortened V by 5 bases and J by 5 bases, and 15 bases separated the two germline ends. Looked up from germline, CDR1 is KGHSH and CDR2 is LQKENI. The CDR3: CASSLETGSYGYTF. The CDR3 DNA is TGTGCCAGCTCATTAGAGACAGGTTCTTATGGCTACACCTTC. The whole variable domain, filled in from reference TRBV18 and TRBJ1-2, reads NAGVMQNPRHLVRRRGQEARLRCSPMKGHSHVYWYRQLPEEGLKFMVYLQKENIIDESGMPKERFSAEFPKEGPSILRIQQVVRGDSAAYFCASSLETGSYGYTFGSGTRLTVV.

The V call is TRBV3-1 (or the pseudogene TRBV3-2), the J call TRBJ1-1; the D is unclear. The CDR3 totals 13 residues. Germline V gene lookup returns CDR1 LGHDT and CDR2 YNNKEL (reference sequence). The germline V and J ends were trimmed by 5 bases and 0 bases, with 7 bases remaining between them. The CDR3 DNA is TGTGCCAGCAGCAGACAAGTGAACACTGAAGCTTTCTTT. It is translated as CASSRQVNTEAFF.

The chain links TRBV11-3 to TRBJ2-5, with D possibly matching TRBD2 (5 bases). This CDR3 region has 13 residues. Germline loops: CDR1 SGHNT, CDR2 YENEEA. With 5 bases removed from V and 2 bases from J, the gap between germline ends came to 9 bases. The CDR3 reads CASSDEGQETQYF. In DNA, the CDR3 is TGTGCCAGCAGCGACGAGGGTCAAGAGACCCAGTACTTC.

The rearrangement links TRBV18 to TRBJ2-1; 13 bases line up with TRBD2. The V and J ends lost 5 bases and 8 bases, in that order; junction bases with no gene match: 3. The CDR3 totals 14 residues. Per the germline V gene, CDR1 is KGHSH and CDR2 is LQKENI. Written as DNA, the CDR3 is TGTGCCAGCTCAACTAGCGGGGGGGCCTATGAGCAGTTCTTC. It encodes CASSTSGGAYEQFF.

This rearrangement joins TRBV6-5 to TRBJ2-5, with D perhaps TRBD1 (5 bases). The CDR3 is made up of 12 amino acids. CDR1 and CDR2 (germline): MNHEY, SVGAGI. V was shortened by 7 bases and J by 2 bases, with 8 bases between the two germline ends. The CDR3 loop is CASTSGQETQYF. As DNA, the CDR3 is TGTGCCAGCACATCAGGGCAAGAGACCCAGTACTTC.

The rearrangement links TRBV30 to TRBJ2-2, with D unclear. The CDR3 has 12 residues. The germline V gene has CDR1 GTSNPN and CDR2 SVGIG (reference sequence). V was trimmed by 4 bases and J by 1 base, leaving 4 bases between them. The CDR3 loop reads CAWTLNTGELFF. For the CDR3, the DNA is TGTGCCTGGACCCTGAACACCGGGGAGCTGTTTTTT. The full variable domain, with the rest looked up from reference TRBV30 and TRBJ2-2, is SQTIHQWPATLVQPVGSPLSLECTVEGTSNPNLYWYRQAAGRGLQLLFYSVGIGQISSEVPQNLSASRPQDRQFILSSKKLLLSDSGFYLCAWTLNTGELFFGEGSRLTVL.

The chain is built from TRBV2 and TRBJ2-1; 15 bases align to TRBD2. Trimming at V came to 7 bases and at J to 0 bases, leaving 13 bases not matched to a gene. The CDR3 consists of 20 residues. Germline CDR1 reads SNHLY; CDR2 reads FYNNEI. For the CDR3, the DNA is TGTGCCAGCACCGCTGGACTAGCGGGGGGGCCCATAAGCTCCTACAATGAGCAGTTCTTC. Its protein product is CASTAGLAGGPISSYNEQFF. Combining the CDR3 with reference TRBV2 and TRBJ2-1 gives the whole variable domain EPEVTQTPSHQVTQMGQEVILRCVPISNHLYFYWYRQILGQKVEFLVSFYNNEISEKSEIFDDQFSVERPDGSNFTLKIRSTKLEDSAMYFCASTAGLAGGPISSYNEQFFGPGTRLTVL.